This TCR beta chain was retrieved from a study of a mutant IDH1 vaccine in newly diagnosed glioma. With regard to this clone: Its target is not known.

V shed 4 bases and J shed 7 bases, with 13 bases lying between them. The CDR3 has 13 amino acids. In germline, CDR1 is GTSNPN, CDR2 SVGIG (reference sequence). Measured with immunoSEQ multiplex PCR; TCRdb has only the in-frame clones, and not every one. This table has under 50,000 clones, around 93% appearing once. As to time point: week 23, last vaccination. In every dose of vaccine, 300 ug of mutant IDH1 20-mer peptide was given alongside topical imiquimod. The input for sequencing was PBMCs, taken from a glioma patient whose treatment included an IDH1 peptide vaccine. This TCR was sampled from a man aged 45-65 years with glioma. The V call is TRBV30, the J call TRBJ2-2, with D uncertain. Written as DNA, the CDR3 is TGTGCCTGGAACTTTAATGCGGACGGGGAGCTGTTTTTT. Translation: CAWNFNADGELFF. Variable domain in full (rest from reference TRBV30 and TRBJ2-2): SQTIHQWPATLVQPVGSPLSLECTVEGTSNPNLYWYRQAAGRGLQLLFYSVGIGQISSEVPQNLSASRPQDRQFILSSKKLLLSDSGFYLCAWNFNADGELFFGEGSRLTVL.